This T cell receptor beta chain was retrieved from a study of monozygotic twins with inflammatory bowel disease. Nested amplification of TCRalpha and TCRbeta cDNA involved two PCRs of roughly 17 and 9 cycles. TCRdb reworked the 5' RACE reads into one entry per CDR3 protein, no DNA. The sample totals roughly 320,000 distinct CDR3 sequences. The CDR3 covers 15 residues. In germline, CDR1 is LGHNA, CDR2 YSLEER. Sequencing was performed on blood. The chain links TRBV4-3 to TRBJ2-7. The receptor comes from a human donor with ulcerative colitis or Crohn's disease, or a healthy co-twin of an affected twin (not recorded which). CDR3 protein: CASSQDFARSYEQYF.